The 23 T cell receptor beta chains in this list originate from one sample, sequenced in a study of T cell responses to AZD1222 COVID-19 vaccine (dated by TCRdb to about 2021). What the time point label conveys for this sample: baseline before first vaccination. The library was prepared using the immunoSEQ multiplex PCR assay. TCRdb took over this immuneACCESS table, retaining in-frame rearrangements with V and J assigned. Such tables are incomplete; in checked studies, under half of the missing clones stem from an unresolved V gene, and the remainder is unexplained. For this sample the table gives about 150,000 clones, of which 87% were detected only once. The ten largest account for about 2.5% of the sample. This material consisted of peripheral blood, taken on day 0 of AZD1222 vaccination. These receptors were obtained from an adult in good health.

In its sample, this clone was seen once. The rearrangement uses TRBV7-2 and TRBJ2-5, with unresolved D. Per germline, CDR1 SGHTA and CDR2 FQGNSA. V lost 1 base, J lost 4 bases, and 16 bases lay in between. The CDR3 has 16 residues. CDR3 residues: CASSLGLFPRAETQYF. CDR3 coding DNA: TGTGCCAGCAGCTTAGGTCTGTTCCCCCGGGCAGAGACCCAGTACTTC.

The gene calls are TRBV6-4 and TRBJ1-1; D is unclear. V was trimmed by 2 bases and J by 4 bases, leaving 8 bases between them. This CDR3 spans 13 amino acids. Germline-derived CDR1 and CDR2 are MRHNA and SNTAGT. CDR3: CASSDKGTTEAFF. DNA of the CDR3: TGTGCCAGCAGTGACAAGGGAACCACTGAAGCTTTCTTT.

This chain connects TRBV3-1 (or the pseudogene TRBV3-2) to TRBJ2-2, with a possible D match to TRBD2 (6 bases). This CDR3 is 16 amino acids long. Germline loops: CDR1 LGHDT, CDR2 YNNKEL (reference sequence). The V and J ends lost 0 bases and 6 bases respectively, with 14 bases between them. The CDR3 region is CASSQDPEWGAGELFF. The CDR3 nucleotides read TGTGCCAGCAGCCAAGATCCCGAGTGGGGGGCCGGGGAGCTGTTTTTT.

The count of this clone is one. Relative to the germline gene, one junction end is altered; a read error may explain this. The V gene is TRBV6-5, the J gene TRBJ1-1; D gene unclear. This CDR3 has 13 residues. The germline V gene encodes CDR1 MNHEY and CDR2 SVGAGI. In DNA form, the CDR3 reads TGTGCCAGCAGCTACTCGAGAAACACTGAAGCTTTCTTT. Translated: CASSYSRNTEAFF.

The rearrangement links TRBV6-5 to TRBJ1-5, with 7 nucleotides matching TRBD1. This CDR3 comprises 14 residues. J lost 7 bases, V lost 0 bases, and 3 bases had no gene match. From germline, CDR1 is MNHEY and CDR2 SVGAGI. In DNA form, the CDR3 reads TGTGCCAGCAGTTACTCAGGACAGGACCAGCCCCAGCATTTT. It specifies CASSYSGQDQPQHF.

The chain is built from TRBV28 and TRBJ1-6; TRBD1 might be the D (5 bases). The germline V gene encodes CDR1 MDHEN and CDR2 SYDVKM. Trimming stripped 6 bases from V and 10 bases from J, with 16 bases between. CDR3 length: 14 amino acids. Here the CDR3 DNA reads TGTGCCAGCAGATGGGATTCGGGGGACTCACCCCTCCACTTT. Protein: CASRWDSGDSPLHF. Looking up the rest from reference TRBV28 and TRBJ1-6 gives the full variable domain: DVKVTQSSRYLVKRTGEKVFLECVQDMDHENMFWYRQDPGLGLRLIYFSYDVKMKEKGDIPEGYSVSREKKERFSLILESASTNQTSMYLCASRWDSGDSPLHFGNGTRLTVT.

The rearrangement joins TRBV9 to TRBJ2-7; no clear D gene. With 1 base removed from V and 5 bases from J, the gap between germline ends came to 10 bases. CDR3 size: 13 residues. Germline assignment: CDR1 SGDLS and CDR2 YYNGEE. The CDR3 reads CASSVTDYHEQYF. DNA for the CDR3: TGTGCCAGCAGCGTAACGGATTACCACGAGCAGTACTTC.

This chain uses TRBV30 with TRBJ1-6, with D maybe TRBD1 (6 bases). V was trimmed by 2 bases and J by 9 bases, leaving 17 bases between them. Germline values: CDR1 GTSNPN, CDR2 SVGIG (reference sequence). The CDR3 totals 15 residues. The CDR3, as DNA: TGTGCCTGGAGTCCCGGACAGCCCGGGAGTTCACCCCTCCACTTT. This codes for CAWSPGQPGSSPLHF.

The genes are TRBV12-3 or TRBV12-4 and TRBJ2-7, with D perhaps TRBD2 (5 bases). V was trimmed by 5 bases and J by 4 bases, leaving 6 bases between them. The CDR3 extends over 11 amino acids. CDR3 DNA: TGTGCCAGCAGTCGAGGGTACGAGCAGTACTTC. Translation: CASSRGYEQYF.

The DNA for the CDR3 is TGCAGTCCTGACAGGGGCGGAAAACTGTTTTTT. Residues: CSPDRGGKLFF. The chain has TRBV20-1 and TRBJ1-4, with 8 positions matching TRBD1. There are 11 residues in the CDR3. CDR1 and CDR2 (germline): DFQATT, SNEGSKA (reference sequence). J was trimmed by 10 bases and V by 8 bases; bases with no gene match: 6.

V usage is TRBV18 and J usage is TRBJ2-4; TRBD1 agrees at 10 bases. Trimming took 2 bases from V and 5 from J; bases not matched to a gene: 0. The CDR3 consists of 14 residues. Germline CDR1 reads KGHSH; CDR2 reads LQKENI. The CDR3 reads CASSPGTGENIQYF. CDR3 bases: TGTGCCAGCTCACCAGGGACAGGGGAAAACATTCAGTACTTC.

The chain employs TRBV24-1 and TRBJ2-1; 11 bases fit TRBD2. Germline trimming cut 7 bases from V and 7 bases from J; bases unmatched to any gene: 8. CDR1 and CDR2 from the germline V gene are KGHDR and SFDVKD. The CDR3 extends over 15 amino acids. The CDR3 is CATSRGTSGTNEQFF. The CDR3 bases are TGTGCCACCAGCCGCGGGACTAGCGGTACGAATGAGCAGTTCTTC.

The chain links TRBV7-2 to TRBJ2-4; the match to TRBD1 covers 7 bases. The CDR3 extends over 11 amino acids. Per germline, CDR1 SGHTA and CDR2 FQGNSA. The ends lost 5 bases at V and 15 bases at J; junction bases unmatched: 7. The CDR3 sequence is CASSVGTVWYF. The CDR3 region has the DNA TGTGCCAGCAGCGTCGGGACAGTGTGGTACTTC.

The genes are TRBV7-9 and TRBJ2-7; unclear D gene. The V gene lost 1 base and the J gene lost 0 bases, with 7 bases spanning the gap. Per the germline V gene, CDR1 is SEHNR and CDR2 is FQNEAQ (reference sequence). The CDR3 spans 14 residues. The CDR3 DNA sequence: TGTGCCAGCAGCTTAGTACAAAGCTCCTACGAGCAGTACTTC. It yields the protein CASSLVQSSYEQYF.

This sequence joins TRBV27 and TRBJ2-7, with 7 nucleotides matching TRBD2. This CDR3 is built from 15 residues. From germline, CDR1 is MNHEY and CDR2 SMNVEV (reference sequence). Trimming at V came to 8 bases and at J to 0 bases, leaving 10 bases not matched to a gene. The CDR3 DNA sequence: TGTGCCAGCCGTTCGTTAGGCGGGGGCTCCTACGAGCAGTACTTC. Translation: CASRSLGGGSYEQYF.

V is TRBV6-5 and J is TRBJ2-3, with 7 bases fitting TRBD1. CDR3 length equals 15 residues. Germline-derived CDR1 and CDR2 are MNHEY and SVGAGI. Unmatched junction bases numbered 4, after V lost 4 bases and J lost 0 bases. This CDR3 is CASSLRGLSTDTQYF. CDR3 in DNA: TGTGCCAGCAGTTTGAGGGGGCTTAGCACAGATACGCAGTATTTT.

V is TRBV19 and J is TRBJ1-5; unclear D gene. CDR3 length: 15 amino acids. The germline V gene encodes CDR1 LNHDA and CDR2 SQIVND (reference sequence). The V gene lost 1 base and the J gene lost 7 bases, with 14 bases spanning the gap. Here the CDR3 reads CASSIVVGSMQPQHF. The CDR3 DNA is TGTGCCAGTAGTATAGTGGTGGGGAGTATGCAGCCCCAGCATTTT.

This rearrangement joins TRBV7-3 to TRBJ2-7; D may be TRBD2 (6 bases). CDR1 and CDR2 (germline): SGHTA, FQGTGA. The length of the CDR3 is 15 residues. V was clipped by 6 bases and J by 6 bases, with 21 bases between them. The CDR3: CASSPSQASAGEQYF. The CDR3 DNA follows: TGTGCCAGCAGTCCTAGTCAGGCTAGCGCTGGCGAGCAGTACTTC. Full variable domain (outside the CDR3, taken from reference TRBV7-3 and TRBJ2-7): GAGVSQTPSNKVTEKGKYVELRCDPISGHTALYWYRQSLGQGPEFLIYFQGTGAADDSGLPNDRFFAVRPEGSVSTLKIQRTERGDSAVYLCASSPSQASAGEQYFGPGTRLTVT.

The CDR3 loop reads CASSFRGAGTEAFF. CDR3 sequence (DNA): TGTGCCAGCAGCTTTAGAGGGGCGGGCACTGAAGCTTTCTTT. The chain is built from TRBV7-2 and TRBJ1-1; TRBD1 is a possible D gene (5 bases). Trimming left V 3 bases short and J 4 bases short, with 12 bases between. The germline V gene encodes CDR1 SGHTA and CDR2 FQGNSA. The CDR3 is 14 amino acids.

CDR3 loop: CASSEWAGTGRRDGYTF. The DNA for the CDR3 is TGTGCCAGCAGTGAATGGGCCGGCACAGGGAGGAGGGATGGCTACACCTTC. V is TRBV25-1 and J is TRBJ1-2, with D possibly being TRBD1 (6 bases). This CDR3 has 17 residues. Trimming removed 1 base from V and 6 bases from J, with 21 bases in between. CDR1 and CDR2 (germline): MGHDK, SYGVNS.

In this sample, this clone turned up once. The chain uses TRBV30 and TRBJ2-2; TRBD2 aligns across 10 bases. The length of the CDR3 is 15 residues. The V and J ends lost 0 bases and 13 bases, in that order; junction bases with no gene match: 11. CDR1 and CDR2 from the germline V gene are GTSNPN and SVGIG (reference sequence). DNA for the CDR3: TGTGCCTGGAGTGTGGGGTCCAGCTCTAGCGGGAGGCTGTTTTTT. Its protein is CAWSVGSSSSGRLFF.

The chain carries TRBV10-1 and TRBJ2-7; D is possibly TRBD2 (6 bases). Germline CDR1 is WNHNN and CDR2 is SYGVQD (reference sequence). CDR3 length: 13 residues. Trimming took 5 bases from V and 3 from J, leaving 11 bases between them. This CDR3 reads CASSRGGNYEQYF. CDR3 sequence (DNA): TGCGCCAGCAGTAGGGGCGGGAACTACGAGCAGTACTTC.

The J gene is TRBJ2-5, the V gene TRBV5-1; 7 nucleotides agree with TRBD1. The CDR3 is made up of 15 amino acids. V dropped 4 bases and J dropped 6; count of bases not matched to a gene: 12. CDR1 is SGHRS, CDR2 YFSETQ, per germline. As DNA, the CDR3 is TGCGCCAGCAGCATCAACAGGGGCCCTCGGCAGACCCAGTACTTC. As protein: CASSINRGPRQTQYF.